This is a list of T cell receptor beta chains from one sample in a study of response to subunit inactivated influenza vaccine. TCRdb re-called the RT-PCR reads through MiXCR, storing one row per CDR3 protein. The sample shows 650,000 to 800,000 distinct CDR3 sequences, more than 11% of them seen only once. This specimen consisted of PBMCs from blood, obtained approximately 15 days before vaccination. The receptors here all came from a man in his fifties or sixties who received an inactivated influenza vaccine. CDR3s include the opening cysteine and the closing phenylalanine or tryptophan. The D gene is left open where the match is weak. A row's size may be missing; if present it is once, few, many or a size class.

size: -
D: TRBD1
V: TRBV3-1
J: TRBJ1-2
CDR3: CASSPGQGGHGYTF
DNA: TGTGCCAGCAGCCCCGGACAGGGAGGTCATGGCTACACCTTC

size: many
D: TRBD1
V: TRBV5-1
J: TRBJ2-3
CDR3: CASSLEPTGGTDTQYF
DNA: TGCGCCAGCAGCCTTGAGCCCACAGGGGGCACAGATACGCAGTATTTT

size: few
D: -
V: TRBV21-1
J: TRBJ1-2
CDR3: CASSTRRVYGYTF
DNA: TGTGCCAGCAGCACGCGCAGGGTCTATGGCTACACCTTC

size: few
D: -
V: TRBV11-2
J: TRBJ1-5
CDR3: CASSSVRFGPQHF
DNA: TGTGCCAGCAGCTCTGTCCGCTTTGGGCCCCAGCATTTT

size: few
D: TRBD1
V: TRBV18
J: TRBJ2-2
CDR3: CASSPEGQGNTGELFF
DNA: TGTGCCAGCTCACCGGAAGGACAGGGAAATACCGGGGAGCTGTTTTTT

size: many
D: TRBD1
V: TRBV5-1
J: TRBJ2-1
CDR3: CASSLAGDRGGEQFF
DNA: TGCGCCAGCAGCTTGGCTGGCGACAGGGGGGGCGAGCAGTTCTTC

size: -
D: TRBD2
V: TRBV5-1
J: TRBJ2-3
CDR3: CATSSGAEADTQYF
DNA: TGCGCCACCTCTAGCGGGGCAGAGGCAGATACGCAGTATTTT

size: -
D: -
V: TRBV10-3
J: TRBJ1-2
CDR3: CAISESIFEPIYGYTF
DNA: TGTGCCATCAGTGAGTCGATTTTTGAGCCGATCTATGGCTACACCTTC

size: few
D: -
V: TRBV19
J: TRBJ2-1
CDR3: CASSMGGHSYNEQFF
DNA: TGTGCCAGTAGTATGGGGGGCCACTCCTACAATGAGCAGTTCTTC

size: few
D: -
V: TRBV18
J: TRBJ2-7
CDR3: CASSPTGPGDYYEQYF
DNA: TGTGCCAGCTCACCAACCGGCCCCGGAGACTACTACGAGCAGTACTTC

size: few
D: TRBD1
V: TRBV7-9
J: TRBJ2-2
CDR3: CASSYRRRQGAGGELFF
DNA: TGTGCCAGCAGCTATCGGAGGAGACAGGGGGCTGGCGGGGAGCTGTTTTTT

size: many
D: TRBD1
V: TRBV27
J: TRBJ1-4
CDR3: CASSPTGGAEKLFF
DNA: TGTGCCAGCAGTCCGACAGGGGGGGCTGAAAAACTGTTTTTT

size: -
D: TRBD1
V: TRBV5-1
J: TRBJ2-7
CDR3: CASSTPGTGIYEQYF
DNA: TGCGCCAGCAGTACCCCCGGGACAGGGATTTACGAGCAGTACTTC

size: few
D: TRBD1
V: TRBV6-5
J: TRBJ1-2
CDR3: CASSGQGRGYTF
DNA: TGTGCCAGCAGCGGACAGGGTCGTGGCTACACCTTC

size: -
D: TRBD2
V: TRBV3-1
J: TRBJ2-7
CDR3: CASSQEAGEGYEQYF
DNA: TGTGCCAGCAGCCAAGAGGCGGGGGAGGGGTACGAGCAGTACTTC

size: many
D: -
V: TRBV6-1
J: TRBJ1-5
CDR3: CASSEYLGSNQPQHF
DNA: TGTGCCAGCAGTGAATATCTAGGCAGCAATCAGCCCCAGCATTTT

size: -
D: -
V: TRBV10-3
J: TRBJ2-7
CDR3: CAISAGGSYEQYF
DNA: TGTGCCATCAGTGCCGGCGGTTCCTACGAGCAGTACTTC

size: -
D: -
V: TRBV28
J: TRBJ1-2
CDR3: CASSFGWPSFDGYTF
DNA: TGTGCCAGCAGTTTTGGGTGGCCCAGCTTTGATGGCTACACCTTC

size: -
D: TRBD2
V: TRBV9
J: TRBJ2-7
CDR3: CASSVGTGGTSYEQYF
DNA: TGTGCCAGCAGCGTAGGGACGGGAGGAACTTCCTACGAGCAGTACTTC

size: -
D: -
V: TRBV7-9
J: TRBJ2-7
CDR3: CASSSPGLRRHEQYF
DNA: TGTGCCAGCAGCTCGCCGGGACTCCGTCGGCACGAGCAGTACTTC

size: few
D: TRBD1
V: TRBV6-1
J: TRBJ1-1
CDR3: CASSRGDRMNTEAFF
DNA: TGTGCCAGCAGTAGAGGGGACAGAATGAACACTGAAGCTTTCTTT

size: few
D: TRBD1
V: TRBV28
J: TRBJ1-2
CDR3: CASSFLARQGGDYGYTF
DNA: TGTGCCAGCAGTTTCCTCGCCCGACAGGGTGGGGACTATGGCTACACCTTC

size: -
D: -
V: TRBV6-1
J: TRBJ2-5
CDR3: CASSRSGARETQYF
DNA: TGTGCCAGCAGTAGGTCAGGGGCTAGGGAGACCCAGTACTTC

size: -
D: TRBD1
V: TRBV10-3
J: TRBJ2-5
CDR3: CAISGDRAPETQYF
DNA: TGTGCCATCAGTGGCGACAGGGCCCCGGAGACCCAGTACTTC

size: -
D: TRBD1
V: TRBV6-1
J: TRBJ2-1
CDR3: CASSHPTGATAEQFF
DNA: TGTGCCAGCAGTCATCCGACAGGGGCCACGGCTGAGCAGTTCTTC

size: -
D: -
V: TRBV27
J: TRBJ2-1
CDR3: CASSLSSGFYNEQFF
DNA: TGTGCCAGCAGTTTAAGCTCAGGGTTCTACAATGAGCAGTTCTTC

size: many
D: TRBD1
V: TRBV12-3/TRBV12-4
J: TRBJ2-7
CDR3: CASSLEGTGHYEQYF
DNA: TGTGCCAGCAGTTTAGAAGGGACAGGCCACTACGAGCAGTACTTC

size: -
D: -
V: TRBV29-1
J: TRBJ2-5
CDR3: CSVIGTLPRQETLYF
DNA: TGCAGCGTAATAGGGACCCTACCAAGACAAGAGACCCTGTACTTC

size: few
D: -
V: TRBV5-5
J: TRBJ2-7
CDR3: CASSFRRELGEQYF
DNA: TGTGCCAGCAGCTTTCGTCGGGAACTGGGAGAGCAGTACTTC

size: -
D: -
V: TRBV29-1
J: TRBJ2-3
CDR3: CSVVVGFADTQYF
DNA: TGCAGCGTTGTTGTCGGATTCGCAGATACGCAGTATTTT

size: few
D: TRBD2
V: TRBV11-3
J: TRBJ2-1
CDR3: CASSPAGTMDNEQFF
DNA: TGTGCCAGCAGCCCTGCAGGGACTATGGACAATGAGCAGTTCTTC

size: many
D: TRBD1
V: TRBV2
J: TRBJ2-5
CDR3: CASGDRDQETQYF
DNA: TGTGCCAGCGGTGACAGGGACCAAGAGACCCAGTACTTC

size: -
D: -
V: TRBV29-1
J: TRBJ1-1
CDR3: CSVQLTQNTEAFF
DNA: TGCAGCGTACAACTGACGCAGAACACTGAAGCTTTCTTT

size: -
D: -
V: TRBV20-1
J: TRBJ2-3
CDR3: CSAGIGSGTDTQYF
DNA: TGCAGTGCTGGGATTGGGTCGGGCACAGATACGCAGTATTTT

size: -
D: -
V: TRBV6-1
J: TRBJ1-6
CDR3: CASSSGTAFSPLHF
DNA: TGTGCCAGCAGCTCCGGGACGGCGTTTTCACCCCTCCACTTT

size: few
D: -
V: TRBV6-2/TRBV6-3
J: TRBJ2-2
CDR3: CASSWSSGELFF
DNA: TGTGCCAGCAGTTGGAGCTCCGGGGAGCTGTTTTTT

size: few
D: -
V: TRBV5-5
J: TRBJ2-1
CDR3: CASTTRLGWYNEQFF
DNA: TGTGCCAGCACCACTCGACTAGGGTGGTACAATGAGCAGTTCTTC

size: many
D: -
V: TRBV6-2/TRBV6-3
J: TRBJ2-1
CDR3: CASSYSGFRNEQFF
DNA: TGTGCCAGCAGTTACTCAGGGTTCCGGAATGAGCAGTTCTTC

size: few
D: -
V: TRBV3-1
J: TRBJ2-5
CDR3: CASSQWGGGSQETQYF
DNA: TGTGCCAGCAGCCAGTGGGGGGGCGGGTCCCAAGAGACCCAGTACTTC

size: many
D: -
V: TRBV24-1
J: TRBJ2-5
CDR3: CATSAPEGYGPQETQYF
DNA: TGTGCCACCAGTGCCCCTGAGGGATACGGGCCGCAAGAGACCCAGTACTTC

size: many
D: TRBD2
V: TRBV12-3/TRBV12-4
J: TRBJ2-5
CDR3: CASSNSGGPWTQYF
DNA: TGTGCCAGCAGTAATAGCGGGGGCCCATGGACCCAGTACTTC

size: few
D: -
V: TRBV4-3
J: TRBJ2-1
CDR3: CASSPRQVGGFNNEQFF
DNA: TGCGCCAGCAGCCCTCGACAGGTGGGGGGGTTTAACAATGAGCAGTTCTTC

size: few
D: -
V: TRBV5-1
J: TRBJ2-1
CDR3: CASESGQYNEQFF
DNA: TGCGCCAGCGAGAGCGGGCAATACAATGAGCAGTTCTTC